Below are 8 T cell receptor beta chains sequenced from a single sample in a study of identical twins. One entry per CDR3 protein results from TCRdb running MiXCR on the 5' RACE reads. The table lists roughly 1.6 million distinct CDR3 sequences, about 31% of them singletons, with roughly 0.3% in the top ten. Sequencing used cord blood. The receptors were sampled from a newborn girl in good health.

In its sample, this clonotype was seen once. V and J are TRBV7-9 and TRBJ2-5; D unresolved. CDR1 and CDR2 (germline): SEHNR, FQNEAQ (reference sequence). The CDR3 contains 13 residues. Trimming pared 2 bases from V and 11 bases from J, leaving 15 bases between. CDR3 sequence (DNA): TGTGCCAGCAGCTTAACGACTGTCAATGAGCAGTACTTC. Protein: CASSLTTVNEQYF.

This clonotype has ten or more counts. The CDR3 protein is CASSERGTQYF. The CDR3 DNA is TGTGCCAGCAGTGAAAGGGGGACCCAGTACTTC. The chain joins TRBV25-1 to TRBJ2-5; maybe TRBD1 (5 bases). V was cut by 2 bases and J by 7 bases, with 5 bases left in between. Germline V gene lookup returns CDR1 MGHDK and CDR2 SYGVNS. The CDR3 has 11 amino acids.

V and J are TRBV4-1 and TRBJ1-1; D remains unclear. Germline V CDR1 and CDR2: MGHRA, YSYEKL. V shed 3 bases and J shed 0 bases, with 11 bases lying between them. There are 15 residues in the CDR3. DNA of the CDR3: TGCGCCAGCAGCCAGTTATTTTACATGAACACTGAAGCTTTCTTT. Protein product: CASSQLFYMNTEAFF.

This chain joins TRBV15 and TRBJ1-1, with TRBD1 identical over 7 bases. This CDR3 has 13 amino acids. V lost 9 bases, J lost 4 bases, and 8 bases stayed unmatched. From germline, CDR1 is LNHNV and CDR2 YYDKDF (reference sequence). CDR3 region: CATTQGGGTEAFF. CDR3 nucleotides: TGTGCCACTACCCAGGGGGGAGGCACTGAAGCTTTCTTT.

This clonotype was observed many times. The rearrangement uses TRBV10-1 and TRBJ2-5; TRBD2 matches 11 bases. Germline V gives CDR1 WNHNN, CDR2 SYGVQD (reference sequence). This CDR3 is 16 amino acids long. V gave up 4 bases and J gave up 2 bases; unmatched junction bases: 6. CDR3 coding DNA: TGCGCCAGCAGTGGAATAACTAGCGGGAGACAAGAGACCCAGTACTTC. As protein: CASSGITSGRQETQYF.

The rearrangement joins TRBV20-1 to TRBJ2-7, with 9 bases fitting TRBD2. Germline CDR1 is DFQATT and CDR2 is SNEGSKA (reference sequence). V gave up 6 bases and J gave up 3 bases; unmatched junction bases: 3. The length of the CDR3 is 12 residues. For the CDR3, the DNA is TGCAGTGCCCAGACTAGCGGCTACGAGCAGTACTTC. Protein sequence: CSAQTSGYEQYF.

The V call is TRBV12-3 or TRBV12-4, the J call TRBJ2-5; 7 nucleotides match TRBD2. J gave up 5 bases and V 3 bases, and 9 bases lay outside the gene matches. This CDR3 region has 15 residues. The CDR3 nucleotides read TGTGCCAGCAGTTTGGGTGGGAGGGCCCTGGAGACCCAGTACTTC. As protein: CASSLGGRALETQYF.

This clonotype was seen more than once but under ten times. The rearrangement links TRBV12-3 or TRBV12-4 to TRBJ2-5; D may be TRBD1 (6 bases). The CDR3 is made up of 14 amino acids. Between the trimmed V and J ends, which lost 6 bases and 0 bases, there was a span of 11 bases. The CDR3 bases are TGTGCCAGCAGCGACAGGAGGTACCAAGAGACCCAGTACTTC. This sequence encodes CASSDRRYQETQYF.